The present T cell receptor beta chain was sequenced within a study of T cells expressing NK-cell markers (dated by TCRdb to the early 2020s). Study-wide context: Three sorted T-cell subsets (CD3+CD56+NKG2C+, CD3+CD56+NKG2C- and CD3+CD56-NKG2C+) from seven to nine donors had their TCR beta-chain repertoires profiled. Among the eight sequenced donors, seven were HCMV-seropositive and one was HCMV-seronegative. Randomly selected healthy volunteers, three men and five women, were used as the eight sequenced donors. Illumina HiSeq 2000/2500, MiSeq or NextSeq was used to sequence libraries as 2 x 150 bp reads. Here is what the overall study found, with its caveats: Whether the expanded NKG2C-expressing T cell clones were specific for HCMV antigens remained unclear. Those dominant clonotypes were again the most abundant among CD3+CD56-NKG2C+ cells in four donors, at about 25-60.1%. For about 6 donors, the dominant CD3+CD56+NKG2C+ clonotypes were among the top 10 CD8+ clonotypes and accounted for about 1.0-7.5% of CD8+ T cells.

HCMV-specific IgG was detected in serum with a commercial ELISA kit to determine HCMV serostatus. Ficoll density gradient centrifugation was used to isolate peripheral blood mononuclear cells from blood. In regard to this clonotype: This receptor's antigen is unknown.

The data were produced on an Illumina HiSeq 2000. TCR beta cDNA libraries were prepared using 5'RACE template switching, which introduced a universal primer site and unique molecular identifiers. Priming for cDNA synthesis came from the TCR beta constant segment, and two successive PCR amplification steps followed. Processing in the source paper ran as follows. MIGEC was used to demultiplex reads and group reads by UMI, and MiTCR was used to assemble and quantify clonotypes. Only TCR cDNA sequences supported by at least two reads were kept to exclude erroneous sequences. Downstream repertoire analysis used the tcR package, and clonotypes were matched across fractions by CDR3 nucleotide sequence plus V segment. VDJmatch was used to annotate antigen specificity against VDJdb, with one amino acid substitution in CDR3 allowed. Each CDR3 protein sequence appears as one entry after TCRdb reprocessed the reads, and no DNA is included. The V and J calls follow TCRdb's processing rather than the paper's. Per the sample table, the count is 150,000 to 200,000 distinct CDR3 sequences. The top ten clonotypes cover 20% to 25% of the sample.

In the germline V gene, CDR1 corresponds to SGHRS and CDR2 to YFSETQ. Taken from cysteine to phenylalanine, the CDR3 has 15 residues. DNA is not recorded here. The chain links TRBV5-1 with TRBJ2-5; TCRdb's D call of TRBD2 is untestable without DNA. Sequencing was done on a sample of blood T cells: a sorted CD56 or NKG2C T cell subset, CD4+ or CD8+ T cells, or bulk PBMC T cells (not recorded which). The receptor comes from a man aged 18 to 69 in good health. The CDR3 amino acid sequence is: CASSESAGRPETQYF.